This TCR beta chain was identified during a study of a mutant IDH1 vaccine in newly diagnosed glioma. Across the study: Vaccine administration was initiated 4-6 weeks following radiotherapy alone, or with temozolomide cycles. Radiotherapy, temozolomide, or both had been given previously, and both were given to most.

The CDR3 covers 13 residues. Trimming stripped 9 bases from V and 3 bases from J, with 11 bases between. Germline V CDR1 and CDR2: SEHNR, FQNEAQ (reference sequence). Overall study findings and caveats: Vaccine-induced immune responses were detected in roughly 93% of patients.

As for time point: week 47, end of study. Doses comprised 300 ug of mutant IDH1 20-mer peptide each, plus topical imiquimod. To note about this clone: Antigen specificity is unknown.

The method was immunoSEQ multiplex PCR; TCRdb's version includes in-frame clones alone and lacks a portion of them. The data contain about 94,000 clones, about nine tenths of them singletons. This chain joins TRBV7-9 and TRBJ2-2; a weak D match, TRBD1 (5 bases). The input for sequencing was PBMCs, taken from a glioma patient whose treatment included an IDH1 peptide vaccine. The source is a woman aged 45-60 years with glioma. The CDR3: CASRRADTGELFF. The CDR3 DNA sequence: TGTGCCAGTCGCAGGGCGGACACCGGGGAGCTGTTTTTT.